This TCR beta chain was captured in a study of OX40 agonist ivuxolimab in advanced cancers. Study-level findings and limits: Normalized T-cell clonal expansion was also low in some nonresponders. The CD4+ and CD8+ T cells in the blood had expanded clonally by week 6 at 0.1 to 3.0 mg/kg. Expanded clones belonging to CD8+ T cells outnumbered, on average, those of CD4+.

In the case of this clone: The antigen is unknown.

The CDR3 contains 13 residues. The investigators sampled blood at baseline, at cycle 4 day 1, and at cycle 7 day 1. This table comes from immunoSEQ multiplex PCR, and its TCRdb copy is limited to in-frame clones, with some not included. There are tens of thousands of clones in the sample; 85% to 95% occur only once, and about 25% lies in the top ten. The sequence came from an adult with an advanced solid tumor such as melanoma, head and neck, liver or kidney cancer. Material: CD4+ or CD8+ T cells sorted from blood, obtained in a trial of the OX40 agonist ivuxolimab. The chain carries TRBV21-1 and TRBJ2-7; TRBD2, the D gene given by the table, was not confirmed from the DNA. TRBV21-1 is labeled a pseudogene. In DNA, the CDR3 is TGTGCCATAACTATCGGGGGGTCGCACGAGCAGTACTTC. Translation: CAITIGGSHEQYF.